This T cell receptor beta chain was observed in a study of blood T cells in healthy people across ages. The authors extracted at least 5 micrograms of total RNA per sample. A second roughly 7 to 11 cycle PCR used barcoded and J-beta primers. TCRdb fed the 5' RACE reads into MiXCR, producing one record per CDR3 protein. The profile shows approximately 1.5 million distinct CDR3 sequences, around 36% of them singletons. The TCR sequence derives from a young woman in good health. The sequencing input was blood.

The CDR3 sequence is CATSRARLLSYEQYF. The CDR3 DNA is TGTGCCACCAGCAGAGCGCGCTTATTATCCTACGAGCAGTACTTC. This chain joins TRBV15 and TRBJ2-7, with D uncertain. The CDR3 contains 15 residues. Trimming left V 1 base short and J 1 base short, with 11 bases between. Germline loops: CDR1 LNHNV, CDR2 YYDKDF (reference sequence).